The clone carrying this T cell receptor beta chain has only a few counts. Primers included in the PCR were 60 Vbeta and 13 Jbeta primers. Here immunoSEQ multiplex PCR was the method, and the copy in TCRdb shows in-frame clones only, minus some. The sample holds 100,000 or so clones, 84% seen once. This record comes from a study of cytomegalovirus exposure and HLA in healthy donors. V lost 5 bases and J lost 3; bases outside the gene matches: 6. The CDR3 is 15 amino acids. From germline, CDR1 is LNHDA and CDR2 SQIVND (reference sequence). Healthy people donating bone marrow made up the donors. The rearrangement joins TRBV19 to TRBJ1-5; TRBD1 matches 8 bases. The sequenced sample consisted of PBMCs. The TCR originated in a woman aged 18 to 35 in good health and CMV-seronegative. This CDR3 is CASSATGGTNQPQHF. The DNA of the CDR3 is TGTGCCAGTAGTGCCACAGGGGGTACCAATCAGCCCCAGCATTTT.